This TCR beta chain derives from a study of T cell repertoires in cytomegalovirus infection. Study-wide context: Recently identified HLA-C-restricted CMV epitopes were used, and well-studied HLA-B-restricted CMV epitopes were used as well.

TCRdb reanalysed the reads using MiXCR and keeps one entry per CDR3 protein. In the table there are about 830,000 distinct CDR3 sequences, over 25% of which are singletons. Turning to this clonotype: Its antigen is not known.

Trimming removed 3 bases from V and 2 bases from J; junction bases left unmatched: 5. Germline values: CDR1 SGHNT, CDR2 YYREEE (reference sequence). The CDR3 totals 15 residues. The sequencing here drew on cultured CD8+ T cells from PBMCs, taken from culture after CMV antigen stimulation. The origin of this receptor is a human donor in good health (CMV status not recorded). Some clones in this sample may be carry-over from other donors' samples. The chain carries TRBV5-4 and TRBJ2-3, with 8 positions matching TRBD1. The CDR3 sequence is CASSSMGQVTDTQYF. CDR3 coding DNA: TGTGCCAGCAGCTCTATGGGACAGGTCACAGATACGCAGTATTTT.